The text below deals with one TCR beta chain. Its antigen is unidentified. As for treatment: approximately nine-day PBMC culture with coronavirus spike peptide pools or control peptides (ViraFEST assay). ViraFEST relied on peptide pools to expand antigen-specific T cells; the TCRs were sequenced afterward. This specimen belongs to a study of vaccination and CD4 T cells after COVID-19. At the level of the study: The post-COVID sampling time was a median about 100 days after diagnosis, ranging from 35 to 161. Study-wide results and caveats: Convalescent patients were relatively few, and early post-infection timepoints were missing.

Oncomine TCR Beta short-read sequencing was applied to DNA from cultured CD4+ T cells. TCRdb reanalysed the PCR reads using MiXCR and keeps one entry per CDR3 protein. Seen here are about 11,000 distinct CDR3 sequences, roughly half observed once, and the top ten hold roughly 13%. Looked up from germline, CDR1 is MDHEN and CDR2 is SYDVKM. This CDR3 contains 13 residues. The V and J ends lost 6 bases and 8 bases respectively, with 16 bases between them. The chain uses TRBV28 and TRBJ1-2, with no clear D. This clonotype was obtained from a human donor who had recovered from COVID-19. Sequenced input: CD4+ T cells from blood, cultured in vitro. The CDR3, as DNA: TGTGCCAGCAGGACCCGCGGGGAGAAGGGCTACACCTTC. Amino acid sequence: CASRTRGEKGYTF.